Each of the 25 T cell receptor beta chains below was sequenced from the same sample in a study of radiotherapy plus CTLA-4 blockade in lung cancer listed by TCRdb under 2018. The method was the immunoSEQ multiplex PCR assay. TCRdb took over this immuneACCESS table, retaining in-frame rearrangements with V and J assigned. Such tables are incomplete; in checked studies, under half of the missing clones stem from an unresolved V gene, and the remainder is unexplained. The table for this sample lists roughly 25,000 clones; approximately 70% of them were counted only once. Roughly 3.5% of the sample rests with the top ten. Sequenced here: peripheral blood, sampled from a patient treated with radiotherapy plus ipilimumab. These receptors originate from a human donor with non-small cell lung cancer who had stable disease on radiotherapy plus ipilimumab.

CDR3 DNA sequence: TGCGCCAGCAGCCTCACTAGCCCGGGGAATGAGCAGTTCTTC. It encodes CASSLTSPGNEQFF. This chain links TRBV5-1 with TRBJ2-1; a weak D match, TRBD2 (6 bases). CDR3 length equals 14 residues. The V gene's germline CDR1 is SGHRS and CDR2 YFSETQ. Trimming took off 4 bases at V and 7 bases at J, with 15 bases between the two ends.

The chain joins TRBV4-1 to TRBJ2-2; 8 bases fit TRBD1. Germline assignment: CDR1 MGHRA and CDR2 YSYEKL. V lost 4 bases, J lost 0 bases, and 10 bases stayed unmatched. There are 18 residues in the CDR3. CDR3 sequence: CASSPTPVTGANTGELFF. DNA of the CDR3: TGCGCCAGCAGCCCCACCCCTGTGACAGGGGCGAACACCGGGGAGCTGTTTTTT.

V usage is TRBV7-2 and J usage is TRBJ2-5; D gene uncertain. Trimming left V 2 bases short and J 2 bases short, with 12 bases between. CDR1 is SGHTA and CDR2 is FQGNSA in the germline V gene. This CDR3 contains 15 residues. CDR3 DNA: TGTGCCAGCAGCTTAAATTCGCGCAGGCAAGAGACCCAGTACTTC. Translating gives CASSLNSRRQETQYF.

The V and J genes are TRBV11-2 and TRBJ2-5; D assignment may be TRBD1 or TRBD2 (5 bases each). This CDR3 contains 16 residues. Trimming took off 3 bases at V and 1 base at J, with 15 bases between the two ends. CDR1 and CDR2 from the germline V gene are SGHAT and FQNNGV. The CDR3 DNA sequence: TGTGCCAGCAGCTTCCGGGACCAAGTACGCCAAGAGACCCAGTACTTC. Encoded protein: CASSFRDQVRQETQYF.

The genes are TRBV11-2 and TRBJ2-1; D possibly corresponds to TRBD1 (5 bases). This CDR3 has 11 residues. V gave up 5 bases and J gave up 12 bases, with 11 bases separating them. CDR1 SGHAT and CDR2 FQNNGV come from the germline V gene. The CDR3: CASSHRFRQFF. CDR3 in DNA: TGTGCCAGCAGCCACAGGTTTAGGCAGTTCTTC.

V and J are TRBV27 and TRBJ2-1; a possible D gene is TRBD2 (6 bases). V was cut by 2 bases and J by 1 base, with 9 bases left in between. CDR3 length: 15 amino acids. Germline values: CDR1 MNHEY, CDR2 SMNVEV (reference sequence). The chain's CDR3 is CASSLRESSYNEQFF. Written as DNA, the CDR3 is TGTGCCAGCAGTTTACGGGAGAGTTCCTACAATGAGCAGTTCTTC.

The genes are TRBV28 and TRBJ1-5; 8 bases are a match to TRBD1. This CDR3 is 13 amino acids long. In germline, CDR1 is MDHEN, CDR2 SYDVKM. The trim removed 5 bases at V and 6 bases at J, leaving 3 bases unmatched. CDR3 loop: CASSRTGGQPQHF. In nucleotides, the CDR3 is TGTGCCAGCAGTCGAACAGGGGGTCAGCCCCAGCATTTT.

This CDR3 is CASSLALSGNTIYF. The CDR3 coding sequence is TGTGCCAGCAGCTTAGCGCTCTCTGGAAACACCATATATTTT. The chain joins TRBV7-9 to TRBJ1-3; no clear D. Trimming left V 0 bases short and J 0 bases short, with 3 bases between. Germline CDR1 reads SEHNR; CDR2 reads FQNEAQ (reference sequence). The CDR3 length is 14 residues.

This sequence joins TRBV7-2 and TRBJ2-7; 8 nucleotides align to TRBD1. V dropped 5 bases and J dropped 3; count of bases not matched to a gene: 3. CDR1 is SGHTA, CDR2 FQGNSA, per germline. The CDR3 contains 13 residues. The CDR3: CASSTGQDYEQYF. The CDR3, as DNA: TGTGCCAGCAGCACGGGACAGGACTACGAGCAGTACTTC.

This chain joins TRBV27 and TRBJ2-7, with D possibly being TRBD1 or TRBD2 (5 bases each). CDR1 is MNHEY, CDR2 SMNVEV, per germline (reference sequence). CDR3 length: 14 amino acids. Trimming took off 2 bases at V and 2 bases at J, with 10 bases between the two ends. CDR3 DNA sequence: TGTGCCAGCAGTTTAGGGGACGGCACCTACGAGCAGTACTTC. Amino acid sequence: CASSLGDGTYEQYF.

This clone appeared once. This sequence joins TRBV18 and TRBJ1-5; D might be TRBD1 (6 bases). With 3 bases removed from V and 2 bases from J, the gap between germline ends came to 14 bases. Per germline, CDR1 KGHSH and CDR2 LQKENI. This CDR3 is built from 16 residues. CDR3 sequence: CASSPDRPSGNQPQHF. The DNA for the CDR3 is TGTGCCAGCTCACCCGACAGGCCCAGCGGCAATCAGCCCCAGCATTTT.

The chain has TRBV10-1 and TRBJ2-1; TRBD2 matches 7 bases. The CDR3 runs 17 residues. V lost 2 bases to trimming and J lost 5 bases; unmatched junction nucleotides: 12. Germline V gene sequence: CDR1 WNHNN, CDR2 SYGVQD (reference sequence). CDR3 coding DNA: TGCGCCAGCAGTGAGGCAAGGACTAGGGTTGGCCACAATGAGCAGTTCTTC. Amino acid sequence: CASSEARTRVGHNEQFF.

A remark on this clone: The junction does not match germline at one end; this may be a read error. V and J are TRBV7-7 and TRBJ2-1, with TRBD1 matching 7 bases. The CDR3 totals 15 residues. Germline CDR1 is SSHAT and CDR2 is FNYEAQ (reference sequence). The CDR3 DNA sequence: TGTGCTAGCAGCTTAAAGACAGGGTTAGTTAATGAGCAGTTCTTC. This sequence encodes CASSLKTGLVNEQFF.

The rearrangement joins TRBV19 to TRBJ2-2; 10 nucleotides line up with TRBD2. Trimming cost V 5 bases and J 2 bases; bases outside gene matches: 8. The CDR3 has 17 residues. Germline lookup yields CDR1 LNHDA and CDR2 SQIVND (reference sequence). The CDR3 loop is CASSYGRTSGNTGELFF. As DNA, the CDR3 is TGTGCCAGTAGTTACGGGAGGACTAGCGGAAACACCGGGGAGCTGTTTTTT.

This clone was counted once. This sample includes further DNA sequences coding for the same CDR3. This CDR3 is CASSGYEQYF. In DNA form, the CDR3 reads TGTGCCAGCAGTGGTTACGAGCAGTACTTC. The chain links TRBV2 to TRBJ2-7; D remains unclear. The germline V gene has CDR1 SNHLY and CDR2 FYNNEI. V lost 4 bases to trimming and J lost 4 bases, with 2 bases between them. The CDR3 totals 10 residues.

V gene TRBV19 combines with J gene TRBJ1-2; 9 nucleotides match TRBD1. V dropped 3 bases and J dropped 7; count of bases not matched to a gene: 9. CDR3 length equals 15 residues. Germline V gene sequence: CDR1 LNHDA, CDR2 SQIVND (reference sequence). This CDR3 is CASSIGQGKDSGYTF. CDR3 nucleotides: TGTGCCAGTAGTATTGGACAGGGGAAAGACTCTGGCTACACCTTC.

V and J are TRBV27 and TRBJ1-1; D unresolved. Germline CDR1 and CDR2: MNHEY and SMNVEV (reference sequence). The CDR3 runs 14 residues. The V end was cut by 0 bases, the J end by 1 base, with 6 bases between. CDR3 protein: CASSLSGPNTEAFF. The CDR3 region has the DNA TGTGCCAGCAGTTTATCAGGACCGAACACTGAAGCTTTCTTT.

This clone was detected a few times. The chain has TRBV15 and TRBJ1-3; possible D gene TRBD1, 5 bases. V lost 0 bases and J lost 7, with 16 bases in between. The CDR3 runs to 16 residues. Germline CDR1 and CDR2: LNHNV and YYDKDF (reference sequence). DNA of the CDR3: TGTGCCACCAGCAGAGATGGGTCGGCCAGGGAGAACACCATATATTTT. This encodes CATSRDGSARENTIYF.

This clone has a handful of counts. The gene calls are TRBV18 and TRBJ2-7; tentatively, D is TRBD1 (6 bases). The CDR3 consists of 14 residues. The germline gives CDR1 KGHSH, CDR2 LQKENI. Deletions cut 3 bases from V and 3 bases from J, with 12 bases between. This CDR3 is CASSPRKGDYEQYF. The CDR3 DNA is TGTGCCAGCTCACCCCGAAAGGGGGACTACGAGCAGTACTTC. The full variable domain, its missing parts supplied by reference TRBV18 and TRBJ2-7, is NAGVMQNPRHLVRRRGQEARLRCSPMKGHSHVYWYRQLPEEGLKFMVYLQKENIIDESGMPKERFSAEFPKEGPSILRIQQVVRGDSAAYFCASSPRKGDYEQYFGPGTRLTVT.

This clone appeared once. This chain connects TRBV5-1 to TRBJ2-2; TRBD1 matches at 8 bases. Germline-derived CDR1 and CDR2 are SGHRS and YFSETQ. The CDR3 has 19 residues. V lost 0 bases to trimming and J lost 1 base; unmatched junction nucleotides: 11. CDR3 bases: TGCGCCAGCAGCTTGGTTTCTTTAAGGACAGGGTGGAACACCGGGGAGCTGTTTTTT. It encodes CASSLVSLRTGWNTGELFF.

The V gene is TRBV5-1, the J gene TRBJ2-1, with 9 bases matching TRBD2. Germline V lookup: CDR1 SGHRS, CDR2 YFSETQ. This CDR3 is built from 15 residues. The J segment lost 4 bases and the V segment lost 3 bases, leaving 5 bases of the junction unmatched. CDR3 protein: CASSYSGSGYNEQFF. The CDR3 DNA reads as TGCGCCAGCAGCTATAGCGGGAGTGGATACAATGAGCAGTTCTTC.

The chain has TRBV9 and TRBJ2-7; tentative D call: TRBD2 (5 bases). Trimming stripped 2 bases from V and 4 bases from J, with 22 bases between. The CDR3 has 17 amino acids. CDR1 and CDR2 (germline): SGDLS, YYNGEE. CDR3 region: CASSVGSEILEGYEQYF. The CDR3 region has the DNA TGTGCCAGCAGCGTTGGTAGCGAAATCCTAGAGGGTTACGAGCAGTACTTC. The full variable domain, with the rest looked up from reference TRBV9 and TRBJ2-7, is DSGVTQTPKHLITATGQRVTLRCSPRSGDLSVYWYQQSLDQGLQFLIQYYNGEERAKGNILERFSAQQFPDLHSELNLSSLELGDSALYFCASSVGSEILEGYEQYFGPGTRLTVT.

The chain is built from TRBV15 and TRBJ1-6; TRBD1 matches 7 bases. The J segment lost 7 bases and the V segment lost 0 bases, leaving 3 bases of the junction unmatched. CDR3 length equals 15 residues. Per germline, CDR1 LNHNV and CDR2 YYDKDF (reference sequence). CDR3 region: CATSRDGTENSPLHF. The CDR3 coding sequence is TGTGCCACCAGCAGAGACGGGACAGAGAATTCACCCCTCCACTTT.

CDR3 sequence: CASSQGQGFNEKLFF. In DNA form, the CDR3 reads TGCGCCAGCAGCCAGGGACAGGGATTTAATGAAAAACTGTTTTTT. The rearrangement joins TRBV4-3 to TRBJ1-4; 9 bases line up with TRBD1. Germline CDR1 and CDR2: LGHNA and YSLEER. V lost 3 bases, J lost 4 bases, and 3 bases stayed unmatched. The CDR3 has 15 residues.

This clone was detected only a few times. The chain has TRBV19 and TRBJ1-2; no reliable D call. Trimming stripped 10 bases from V and 6 bases from J, with 18 bases between. This CDR3 has 13 amino acids. The V gene's germline CDR1 is LNHDA and CDR2 SQIVND (reference sequence). The DNA for the CDR3 is TGTGCCACCCTAATGGATGTAACCCATGGCTACACCTTC. This codes for CATLMDVTHGYTF.